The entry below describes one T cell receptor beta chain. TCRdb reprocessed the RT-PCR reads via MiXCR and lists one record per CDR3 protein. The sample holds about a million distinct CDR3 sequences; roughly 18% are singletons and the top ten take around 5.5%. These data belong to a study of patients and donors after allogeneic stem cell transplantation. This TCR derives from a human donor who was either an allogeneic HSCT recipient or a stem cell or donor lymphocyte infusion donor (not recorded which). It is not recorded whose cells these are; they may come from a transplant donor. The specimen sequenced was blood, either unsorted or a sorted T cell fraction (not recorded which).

CDR3 nucleotide sequence: TGTGCCAGCAGCTTCTCGCCCGATATTCAGTACTTC. The encoded protein is CASSFSPDIQYF. The V gene is TRBV5-4, the J gene TRBJ2-4; no reliable D call. V lost 2 bases and J 10 bases, leaving 10 bases between the germline ends. The germline CDR1 and CDR2 sequences are SGHNT and YYREEE (reference sequence). The CDR3 length is 12 residues.